This paragraph reports one TCR beta chain. The antigen is unknown. In germline, CDR1 is SGHTA, CDR2 FQGNSA. V was pared by 4 bases and J by 2 bases, with 12 bases between. The CDR3 extends over 16 amino acids. Measured with immunoSEQ multiplex PCR; TCRdb has only the in-frame clones, and not every one. The sample lists 110,000 to 150,000 clones, roughly nine tenths occurring once. The record originates from a study of cytomegalovirus exposure and HLA in healthy donors. Whole-study findings and limits: The authors enumerated 180 or so TCR beta chains as linked to cytomegalovirus. Subsequent analysis found a tendency for first-cohort TCR clusters to co-occur within the 110 or so validation repertoires.

The sequence derives from a man aged 18-30 years in good health and CMV-seronegative. The specimen was PBMCs. The rearrangement uses TRBV7-2 and TRBJ2-6, with D possibly being TRBD2 (6 bases). DNA for the CDR3: TGTGCCAGCAGCTGGGCCGGGGGAGCTGGGGCCAACGTCCTGACTTTC. Translation: CASSWAGGAGANVLTF.